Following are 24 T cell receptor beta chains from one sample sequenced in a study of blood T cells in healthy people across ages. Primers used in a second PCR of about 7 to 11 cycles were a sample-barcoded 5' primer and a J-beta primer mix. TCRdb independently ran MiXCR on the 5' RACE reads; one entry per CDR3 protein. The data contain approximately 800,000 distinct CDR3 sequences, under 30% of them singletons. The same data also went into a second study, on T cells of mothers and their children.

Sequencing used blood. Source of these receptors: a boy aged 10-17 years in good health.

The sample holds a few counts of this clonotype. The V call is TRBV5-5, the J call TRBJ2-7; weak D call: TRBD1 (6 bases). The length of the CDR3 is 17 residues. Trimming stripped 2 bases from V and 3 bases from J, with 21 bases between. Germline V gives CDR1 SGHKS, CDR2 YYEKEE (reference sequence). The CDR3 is CASSFPYRGRGIYEQYF. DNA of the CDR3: TGTGCCAGCAGCTTCCCGTATCGGGGCAGGGGCATCTACGAGCAGTACTTC.

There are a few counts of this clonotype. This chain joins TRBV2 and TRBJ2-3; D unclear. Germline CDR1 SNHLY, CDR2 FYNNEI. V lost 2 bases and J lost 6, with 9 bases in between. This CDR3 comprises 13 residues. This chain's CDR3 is CASSELVTDTQYF. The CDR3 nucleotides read TGTGCCAGCAGTGAACTAGTAACGGATACGCAGTATTTT.

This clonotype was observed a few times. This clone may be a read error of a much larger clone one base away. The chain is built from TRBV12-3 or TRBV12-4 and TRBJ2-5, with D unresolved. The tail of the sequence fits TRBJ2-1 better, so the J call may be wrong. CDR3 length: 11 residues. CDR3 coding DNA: TGTGCCAGCAGTTTTGTAAATGAGCAGTTCTTC. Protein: CASSFVNEQFF.

Here the CDR3 reads CASNIAEKYYEQYF. The CDR3 DNA sequence: TGTGCCAGCAACATAGCAGAAAAATACTACGAGCAGTACTTC. This rearrangement joins TRBV2 to TRBJ2-7; D remains unclear. Germline CDR1 reads SNHLY; CDR2 reads FYNNEI. The CDR3 covers 14 residues. The germline V and J ends were trimmed by 7 bases and 3 bases, with 16 bases remaining between them.

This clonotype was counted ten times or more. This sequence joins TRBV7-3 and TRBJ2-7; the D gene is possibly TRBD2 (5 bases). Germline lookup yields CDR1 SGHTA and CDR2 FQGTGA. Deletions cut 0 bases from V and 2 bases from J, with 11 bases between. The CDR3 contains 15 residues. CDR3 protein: CASSLTGRRAYEQYF. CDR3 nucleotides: TGTGCCAGCAGCTTAACCGGACGGCGGGCCTACGAGCAGTACTTC.

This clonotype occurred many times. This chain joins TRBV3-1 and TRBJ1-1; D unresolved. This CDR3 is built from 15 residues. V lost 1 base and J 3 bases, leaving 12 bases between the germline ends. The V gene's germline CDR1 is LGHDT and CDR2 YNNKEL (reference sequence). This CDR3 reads CASSQGSVSDTEAFF. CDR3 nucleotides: TGTGCCAGCAGCCAAGGATCGGTTTCGGACACTGAAGCTTTCTTT.

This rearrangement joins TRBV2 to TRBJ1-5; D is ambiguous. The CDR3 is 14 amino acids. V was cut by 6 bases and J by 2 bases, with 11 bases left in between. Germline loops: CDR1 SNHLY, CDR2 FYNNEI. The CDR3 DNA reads TGTGCCAGCAGGGGGTATGCGGGCAATCAGCCCCAGCATTTT. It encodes CASRGYAGNQPQHF.

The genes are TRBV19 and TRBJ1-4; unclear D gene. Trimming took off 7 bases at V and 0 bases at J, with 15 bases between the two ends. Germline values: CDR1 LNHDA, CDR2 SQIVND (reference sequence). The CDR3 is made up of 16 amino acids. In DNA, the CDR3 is TGTGCCAGTAAGAACCGCCCGCTTGCAACTAATGAAAAACTGTTTTTT. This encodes CASKNRPLATNEKLFF. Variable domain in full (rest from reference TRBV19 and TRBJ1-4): DGGITQSPKYLFRKEGQNVTLSCEQNLNHDAMYWYRQDPGQGLRLIYYSQIVNDFQKGDIAEGYSVSREKKESFPLTVTSAQKNPTAFYLCASKNRPLATNEKLFFGSGTQLSVL.

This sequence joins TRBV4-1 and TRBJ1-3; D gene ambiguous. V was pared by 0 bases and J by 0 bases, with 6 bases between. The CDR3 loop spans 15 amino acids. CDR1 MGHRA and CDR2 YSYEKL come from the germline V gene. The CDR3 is CASSQDGGSGNTIYF. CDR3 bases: TGCGCCAGCAGCCAAGATGGAGGCTCTGGAAACACCATATATTTT.

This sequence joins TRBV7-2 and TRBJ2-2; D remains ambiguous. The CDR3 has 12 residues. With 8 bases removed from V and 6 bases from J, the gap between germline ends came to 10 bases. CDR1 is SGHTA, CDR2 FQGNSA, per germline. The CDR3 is CASHTAPGELFF. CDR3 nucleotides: TGTGCCAGCCATACGGCACCCGGGGAGCTGTTTTTT.

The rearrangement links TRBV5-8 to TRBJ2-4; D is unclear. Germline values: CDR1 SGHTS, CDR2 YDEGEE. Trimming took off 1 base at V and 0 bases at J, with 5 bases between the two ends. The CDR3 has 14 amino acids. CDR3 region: CASSLHLAKNIQYF. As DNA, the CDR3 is TGTGCCAGCAGCTTGCATCTAGCCAAAAACATTCAGTACTTC. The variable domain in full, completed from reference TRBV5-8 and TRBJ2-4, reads EAGVTQSPTHLIKTRGQQATLRCSPISGHTSVYWYQQALGLGLQFLLWYDEGEERNRGNFPPRFSGRQFPNYSSELNVNALELEDSALYLCASSLHLAKNIQYFGAGTRLSVL.

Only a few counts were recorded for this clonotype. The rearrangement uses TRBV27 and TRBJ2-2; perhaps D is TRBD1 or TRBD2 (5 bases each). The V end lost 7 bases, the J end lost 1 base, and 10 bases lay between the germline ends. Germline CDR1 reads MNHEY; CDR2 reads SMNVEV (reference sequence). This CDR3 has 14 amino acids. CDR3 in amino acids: CASMRGWNTGELFF. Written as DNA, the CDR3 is TGTGCCAGCATGAGGGGCTGGAACACCGGGGAGCTGTTTTTT.

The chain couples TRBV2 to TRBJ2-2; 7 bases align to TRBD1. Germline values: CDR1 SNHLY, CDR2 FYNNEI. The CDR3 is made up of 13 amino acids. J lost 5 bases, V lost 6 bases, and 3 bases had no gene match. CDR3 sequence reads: CASRTGWTGELFF. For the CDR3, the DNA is TGTGCCAGCAGGACAGGGTGGACCGGGGAGCTGTTTTTT.

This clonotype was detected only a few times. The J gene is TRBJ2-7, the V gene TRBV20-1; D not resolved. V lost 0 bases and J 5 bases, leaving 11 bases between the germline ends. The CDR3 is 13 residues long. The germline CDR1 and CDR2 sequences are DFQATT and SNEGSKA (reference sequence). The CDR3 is CSARDTLGHEQYF. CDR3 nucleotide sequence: TGCAGTGCTAGAGACACCTTGGGTCACGAGCAGTACTTC.

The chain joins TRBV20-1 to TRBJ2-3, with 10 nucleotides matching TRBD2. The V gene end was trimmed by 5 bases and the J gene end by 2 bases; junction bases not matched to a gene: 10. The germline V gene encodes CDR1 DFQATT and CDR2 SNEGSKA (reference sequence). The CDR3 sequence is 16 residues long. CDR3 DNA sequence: TGCAGTGCTTCTGGCCGAGCGGGGGGGCTCACAGATACGCAGTATTTT. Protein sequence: CSASGRAGGLTDTQYF.

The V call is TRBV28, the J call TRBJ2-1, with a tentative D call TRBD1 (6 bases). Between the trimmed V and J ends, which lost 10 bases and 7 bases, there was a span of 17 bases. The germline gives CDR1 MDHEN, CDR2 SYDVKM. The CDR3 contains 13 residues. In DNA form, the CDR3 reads TGTGCCACCCTTTTAACAGGGCTAAATGAGCAGTTCTTC. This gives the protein CATLLTGLNEQFF.

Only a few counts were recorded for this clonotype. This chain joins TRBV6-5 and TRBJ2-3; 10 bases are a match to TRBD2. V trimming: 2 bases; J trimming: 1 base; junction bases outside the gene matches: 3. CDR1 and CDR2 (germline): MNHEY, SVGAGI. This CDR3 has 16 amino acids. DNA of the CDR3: TGTGCCAGCAGTTACGATCTAGCGGGAGGCACAGATACGCAGTATTTT. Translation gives CASSYDLAGGTDTQYF.

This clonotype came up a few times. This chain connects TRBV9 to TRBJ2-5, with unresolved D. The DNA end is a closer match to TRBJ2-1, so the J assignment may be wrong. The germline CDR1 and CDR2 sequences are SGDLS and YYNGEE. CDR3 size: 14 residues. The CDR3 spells CASSVRTVGNEQFF. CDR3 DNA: TGTGCCAGCAGCGTTCGTACCGTGGGCAATGAGCAGTTCTTC.

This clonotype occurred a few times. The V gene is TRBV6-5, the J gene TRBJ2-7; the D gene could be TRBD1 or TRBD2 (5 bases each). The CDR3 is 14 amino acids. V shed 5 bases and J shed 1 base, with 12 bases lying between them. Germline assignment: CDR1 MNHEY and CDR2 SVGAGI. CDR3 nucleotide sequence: TGTGCCAGCAGTAGGGACGGCCCTTCCTACGAGCAGTACTTC. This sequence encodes CASSRDGPSYEQYF.

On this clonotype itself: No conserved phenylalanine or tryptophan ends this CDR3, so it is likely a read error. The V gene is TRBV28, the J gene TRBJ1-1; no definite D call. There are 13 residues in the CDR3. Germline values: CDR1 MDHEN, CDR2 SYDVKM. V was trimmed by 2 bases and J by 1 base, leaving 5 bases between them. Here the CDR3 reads CASSLTKNTEAFL. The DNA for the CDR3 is TGTGCCAGCAGTTTAACCAAGAACACTGAAGCTTTCCTT.

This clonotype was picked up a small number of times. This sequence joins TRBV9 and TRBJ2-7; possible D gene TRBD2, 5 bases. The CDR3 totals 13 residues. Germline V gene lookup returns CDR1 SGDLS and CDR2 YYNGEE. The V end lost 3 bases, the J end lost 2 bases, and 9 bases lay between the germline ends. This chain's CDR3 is CASSGGGAYEQYF. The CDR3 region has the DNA TGTGCCAGCAGCGGCGGAGGAGCCTACGAGCAGTACTTC.

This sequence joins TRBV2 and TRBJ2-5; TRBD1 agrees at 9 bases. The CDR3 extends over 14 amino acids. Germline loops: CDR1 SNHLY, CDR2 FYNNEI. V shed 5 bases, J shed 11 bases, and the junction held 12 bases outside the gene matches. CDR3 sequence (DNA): TGTGCCAGCAGTTCCGGGACAGGGATGGGAGAGCAGTACTTC. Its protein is CASSSGTGMGEQYF.

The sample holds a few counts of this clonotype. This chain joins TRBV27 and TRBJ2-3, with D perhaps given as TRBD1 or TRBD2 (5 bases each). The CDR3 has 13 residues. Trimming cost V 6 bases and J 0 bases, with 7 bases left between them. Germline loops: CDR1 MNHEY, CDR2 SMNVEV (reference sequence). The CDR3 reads CASSWGSTDTQYF. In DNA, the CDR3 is TGTGCCAGCAGCTGGGGGAGCACAGATACGCAGTATTTT.

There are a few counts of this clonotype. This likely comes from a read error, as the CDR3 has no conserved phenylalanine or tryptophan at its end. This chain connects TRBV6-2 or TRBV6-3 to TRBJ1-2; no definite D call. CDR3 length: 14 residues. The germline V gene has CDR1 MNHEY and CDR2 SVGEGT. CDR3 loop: CTSNINPGAYGYTL. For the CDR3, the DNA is TGTACCAGCAATATCAACCCGGGAGCCTATGGCTACACCCTC.